Listed below are T cell receptor beta chains from one sample, sequenced in a study of CD8 T cells in Susac syndrome. TCRdb recomputed calls from the immunoSEQ multiplex PCR reads with MiXCR, one row per CDR3 protein. The repertoire holds around 200,000 distinct CDR3 sequences, with roughly 92% as singletons. The sequenced sample was CD8+ T cells from PBMCs. These receptors came from a human donor with multiple sclerosis. CDR3s include the opening cysteine and the closing phenylalanine or tryptophan. The D gene is left open where the match is weak. Rows give clone size only sometimes, using once, few, many, or a class for an expanded clone.

abundance: .; j_gene: TRBJ2-1; d_gene: TRBD1; v_gene: TRBV20-1; CDR3nt: TGCAGTGCTAGAGATTACGGGACAGGGGAAGAGGAGCAGTTCTTC; CDR3aa: CSARDYGTGEEEQFF
abundance: .; j_gene: TRBJ2-7; d_gene: TRBD1; v_gene: TRBV7-9; CDR3nt: TGTGCCAGCAGCTTCGCGACAGGGCCCTACGAGCAGTACTTC; CDR3aa: CASSFATGPYEQYF
abundance: .; j_gene: TRBJ2-1; d_gene: TRBD2; v_gene: TRBV19; CDR3nt: TGTGCCAGTACCAGCGGGACGCCGTACAATGAGCAGTTCTTC; CDR3aa: CASTSGTPYNEQFF
abundance: .; j_gene: TRBJ2-7; d_gene: TRBD2; v_gene: TRBV6-5; CDR3nt: TGTGCCAGCAGTCAAAGCGGGGACTTTACCTACGAGCAGTACTTC; CDR3aa: CASSQSGDFTYEQYF
abundance: .; j_gene: TRBJ1-5; d_gene: .; v_gene: TRBV12-3/TRBV12-4; CDR3nt: TGTGCCAGCAGTACCGGGGGGGGTAGCAATCAGCCCCAGCATTTT; CDR3aa: CASSTGGGSNQPQHF
abundance: .; j_gene: TRBJ1-3; d_gene: .; v_gene: TRBV30; CDR3nt: TGTGCCTGGGATCCAGGGGCCTCTGGAAACACCATATATTTT; CDR3aa: CAWDPGASGNTIYF
abundance: .; j_gene: TRBJ1-2; d_gene: .; v_gene: TRBV13; CDR3nt: TGTGCCAGCAGCTTCCCGGGAGACTCTTCACTCACCTTC; CDR3aa: CASSFPGDSSLTF
abundance: .; j_gene: TRBJ1-1; d_gene: TRBD1; v_gene: TRBV9; CDR3nt: TGTGCCAGCAGCGCGAGGACAGGAACGAACACTGAAGCTTTCTTT; CDR3aa: CASSARTGTNTEAFF
abundance: .; j_gene: TRBJ2-1; d_gene: .; v_gene: TRBV4-2; CDR3nt: TGTGCCAGCAGCCAGGACCTTAGTCTCGATGAGCAGTTCTTC; CDR3aa: CASSQDLSLDEQFF
abundance: .; j_gene: TRBJ2-3; d_gene: .; v_gene: TRBV29-1; CDR3nt: TGCAGCGTTGTCGACAGCACAGATACGCAGTATTTT; CDR3aa: CSVVDSTDTQYF
abundance: .; j_gene: TRBJ2-7; d_gene: .; v_gene: TRBV7-9; CDR3nt: TGTGCCAGCAGCCCCGCCGGAGCGGGCGAGCAGTACTTC; CDR3aa: CASSPAGAGEQYF
abundance: few; j_gene: TRBJ2-7; d_gene: .; v_gene: TRBV2; CDR3nt: TGTGCCAGCAGTGAAGAGGGATTCTCCCGCGAGCAGTACTTC; CDR3aa: CASSEEGFSREQYF
abundance: .; j_gene: TRBJ1-3; d_gene: .; v_gene: TRBV30; CDR3nt: TGTGCCTGGAGTGCAGTTGGGGGAGACACCATATATTTT; CDR3aa: CAWSAVGGDTIYF
abundance: once; j_gene: TRBJ2-7; d_gene: .; v_gene: TRBV4-1; CDR3nt: TGCGCCAGCAGCCAAAGCACAAAGGAGTACTACGAGCAGTACTTC; CDR3aa: CASSQSTKEYYEQYF
abundance: .; j_gene: TRBJ2-5; d_gene: .; v_gene: TRBV3-1; CDR3nt: TGTGCCAGCAGGAGTGAGACAGGTCTTTTAGAGACCCAGTACTTC; CDR3aa: CASRSETGLLETQYF
abundance: .; j_gene: TRBJ1-1; d_gene: .; v_gene: TRBV7-9; CDR3nt: TGTGCCAGCAGCTTCCCCGGGATTGGGACTGAAGCTTTCTTT; CDR3aa: CASSFPGIGTEAFF
abundance: .; j_gene: TRBJ1-1; d_gene: TRBD1; v_gene: TRBV2; CDR3nt: TGTGCCAGCAGCCCAGACAGGGCGGCTGAAGCTTTCTTT; CDR3aa: CASSPDRAAEAFF
abundance: .; j_gene: TRBJ1-5; d_gene: .; v_gene: TRBV4-1; CDR3nt: TGCGCCAGCAGCCAGTTCCGGGACAATGATCAGCCCCAGCATTTT; CDR3aa: CASSQFRDNDQPQHF
abundance: .; j_gene: TRBJ1-1; d_gene: TRBD1; v_gene: TRBV20-1; CDR3nt: TGCAGTGCTGTCGGGACAGTAACCCCCGAAGCTTTCTTT; CDR3aa: CSAVGTVTPEAFF
abundance: .; j_gene: TRBJ1-4; d_gene: .; v_gene: TRBV21-1; CDR3nt: TGTGCCAGCAGATACAGGGGAATTCGAGAAAAACTGTTTTTT; CDR3aa: CASRYRGIREKLFF
abundance: once; j_gene: TRBJ2-5; d_gene: .; v_gene: TRBV11-2; CDR3nt: TGTGCCAGCAGTCTAGGGGCTAGCGCTAAAGAGACCCAGTACTTC; CDR3aa: CASSLGASAKETQYF
abundance: .; j_gene: TRBJ1-1; d_gene: .; v_gene: TRBV6-5; CDR3nt: TGTGCCAGCTTCCTTAGCCCGGGTATTGAAGTTTTCTTT; CDR3aa: CASFLSPGIEVFF
abundance: .; j_gene: TRBJ2-3; d_gene: TRBD2; v_gene: TRBV7-9; CDR3nt: TGTGCCAGCAGCCCGGGGACTAGCGGATTCTCAGATACGCAGTATTTT; CDR3aa: CASSPGTSGFSDTQYF
abundance: .; j_gene: TRBJ2-1; d_gene: TRBD2; v_gene: TRBV14; CDR3nt: TGTGCCAGCAGTTCGCCAAGGGTGAGCGGGGGGTACAATGAGCAGTTCTTC; CDR3aa: CASSSPRVSGGYNEQFF
abundance: once; j_gene: TRBJ2-3; d_gene: TRBD2; v_gene: TRBV2; CDR3nt: TGTGCCAGCCGGCGGGGGGGGTACCCCACAGATACGCAGTATTTT; CDR3aa: CASRRGGYPTDTQYF
abundance: .; j_gene: TRBJ1-2; d_gene: TRBD1; v_gene: TRBV5-4; CDR3nt: TGTGCCAGCAGCCGGGACAGCTCTAACTATGGCTACACCTTC; CDR3aa: CASSRDSSNYGYTF
abundance: .; j_gene: TRBJ2-1; d_gene: .; v_gene: TRBV12-3/TRBV12-4; CDR3nt: TGTGCCAGCCAGCCCCTACCGGACCGAAGGTACAATGAGCAGTTCTTC; CDR3aa: CASQPLPDRRYNEQFF
abundance: .; j_gene: TRBJ1-1; d_gene: TRBD1; v_gene: TRBV7-9; CDR3nt: TGTGCCAGCAGCTTACAGGGGGCCCTGAACACTGAAGCTTTCTTT; CDR3aa: CASSLQGALNTEAFF
abundance: .; j_gene: TRBJ2-7; d_gene: TRBD2; v_gene: TRBV12-3/TRBV12-4; CDR3nt: TGTGCCAGCAGGGGACTAGCGGGAGTCGACGAGCAGTACTTC; CDR3aa: CASRGLAGVDEQYF
abundance: .; j_gene: TRBJ2-5; d_gene: .; v_gene: TRBV27; CDR3nt: TGTGCCAGCAGTCCTAGGGAGGCGGGACCGGTAGAGACCCAGTACTTC; CDR3aa: CASSPREAGPVETQYF
abundance: .; j_gene: TRBJ2-5; d_gene: .; v_gene: TRBV27; CDR3nt: TGTGCCAGCACCCCGACTCCCTTTTATGAGACCCAGTACTTC; CDR3aa: CASTPTPFYETQYF
abundance: .; j_gene: TRBJ2-7; d_gene: .; v_gene: TRBV10-3; CDR3nt: TGTGCCATCAGTGAGTCAACAGGGATGAGGGCCTACGAGCAGTACTTC; CDR3aa: CAISESTGMRAYEQYF
abundance: .; j_gene: TRBJ1-2; d_gene: .; v_gene: TRBV4-2; CDR3nt: TGTGCCAGCAGCCAAGGGAAGGGCTACACCTTC; CDR3aa: CASSQGKGYTF
abundance: .; j_gene: TRBJ2-1; d_gene: .; v_gene: TRBV25-1; CDR3nt: TGTGCCAGCAGTGAATTCAGCTCTTCCTACAATGAGCAGTTCTTC; CDR3aa: CASSEFSSSYNEQFF
abundance: .; j_gene: TRBJ2-5; d_gene: TRBD2; v_gene: TRBV29-1; CDR3nt: TGCAGCGTTTACGCGGGAGGTTCACTAGAGACCCAGTACTTC; CDR3aa: CSVYAGGSLETQYF
abundance: .; j_gene: TRBJ1-5; d_gene: .; v_gene: TRBV3-1; CDR3nt: TGTGCCAGCAGCCAAGTTGACAGAGAGAATCAGCCCCAGCATTTT; CDR3aa: CASSQVDRENQPQHF
abundance: .; j_gene: TRBJ2-1; d_gene: .; v_gene: TRBV12-3/TRBV12-4; CDR3nt: TGTGCCAGCAGTCCCGCCCGGGGAGGCTACAATGAGCAGTTCTTC; CDR3aa: CASSPARGGYNEQFF
abundance: .; j_gene: TRBJ2-1; d_gene: TRBD2; v_gene: TRBV7-2; CDR3nt: TGTGCCAGCAGCCCCGAATGGCTAGCGGCTACCTACAATGAGCAGTTCTTC; CDR3aa: CASSPEWLAATYNEQFF
abundance: .; j_gene: TRBJ1-5; d_gene: .; v_gene: TRBV7-9; CDR3nt: TGTGCCAGCATCTCCACAGAGCCTAATCAGCCCCAGCATTTT; CDR3aa: CASISTEPNQPQHF
abundance: .; j_gene: TRBJ2-3; d_gene: .; v_gene: TRBV5-4; CDR3nt: TGTGCCAGCAGCGGATGGGGTGGAAACACAGATACGCAGTATTTT; CDR3aa: CASSGWGGNTDTQYF
abundance: .; j_gene: TRBJ2-1; d_gene: .; v_gene: TRBV6-2/TRBV6-3; CDR3nt: TGTGCCAGCAGTCATTATCATAACGAGCAGTTCTTC; CDR3aa: CASSHYHNEQFF
abundance: .; j_gene: TRBJ1-1; d_gene: TRBD1; v_gene: TRBV30; CDR3nt: TGTGCCTGGACAGGGGGAGAGGCTTTCTTT; CDR3aa: CAWTGGEAFF
abundance: .; j_gene: TRBJ2-1; d_gene: TRBD2; v_gene: TRBV20-1; CDR3nt: TGCAGTGCTAGGGGGGGAGGGCCAGGAAATGAGCAGTTCTTC; CDR3aa: CSARGGGPGNEQFF
abundance: .; j_gene: TRBJ2-1; d_gene: .; v_gene: TRBV2; CDR3nt: TGTGCCAGCACCGAGGGGCGGGACAACTACAATGAGCAGTTCTTC; CDR3aa: CASTEGRDNYNEQFF
abundance: once; j_gene: TRBJ1-1; d_gene: TRBD1; v_gene: TRBV27; CDR3nt: TGTGCCAGCAGTTGGGGGGGCAGGGGGCCGAACACTGAAGCTTTCTTT; CDR3aa: CASSWGGRGPNTEAFF
abundance: .; j_gene: TRBJ2-3; d_gene: TRBD2; v_gene: TRBV4-3; CDR3nt: TGCGCCAGCAGCCAAGATCTTTGGCTAGCGGAGAACACAGATACGCAGTATTTT; CDR3aa: CASSQDLWLAENTDTQYF
abundance: .; j_gene: TRBJ2-6; d_gene: .; v_gene: TRBV13; CDR3nt: TGTGCCAGCACCTCCCGGGACCCGGGGGGGGCCAACGTCCTGACTTTC; CDR3aa: CASTSRDPGGANVLTF
abundance: once; j_gene: TRBJ1-6; d_gene: .; v_gene: TRBV19; CDR3nt: TGTGCCAGCCGAGGTGAGACAGCCGAAAATTCACCCCTCCACTTT; CDR3aa: CASRGETAENSPLHF
abundance: .; j_gene: TRBJ2-5; d_gene: TRBD2; v_gene: TRBV6-5; CDR3nt: TGTGCCAGCAGCTACGGACTAGCGGGAGGAGGAGAGACCCAGTACTTC; CDR3aa: CASSYGLAGGGETQYF
abundance: .; j_gene: TRBJ2-2; d_gene: .; v_gene: TRBV30; CDR3nt: TGTGCCTGGAGTCCCACTACTACCGGGGAGCTGTTTTTT; CDR3aa: CAWSPTTTGELFF
abundance: once; j_gene: TRBJ2-7; d_gene: TRBD2; v_gene: TRBV20-1; CDR3nt: TGCAGTGCCAAAGAGATGGGGAGGACTAGCGGGCACTACGAGCAGTACTTC; CDR3aa: CSAKEMGRTSGHYEQYF